Below, one TCR beta chain is given with its context. The data were obtained in a study of blood T cell repertoires in COVID-19. Germline CDR1 MNHEY, CDR2 SVGAGI. The V end lost 6 bases, the J end lost 1 base, and 6 bases lay between the germline ends. CDR3 length: 13 residues. Method: immunoSEQ multiplex PCR; TCRdb's copy keeps in-frame clones and lacks some. The sample shows roughly 280,000 clones, around 84% of them seen only once. This TCR derives from a man in his fifties or sixties with acute or convalescent COVID-19. The chain is built from TRBV6-5 and TRBJ2-2, with no clear D. The specimen sequenced was peripheral blood. The CDR3 nucleotides read TGTGCCAGCAGACCGGGGAACACCGGGGAGCTGTTTTTT. It encodes CASRPGNTGELFF.